This TCR beta chain is from a study of OX40 agonist ivuxolimab in advanced cancers. Study information: Dose-escalation patients suffered from hepatocellular carcinoma, melanoma, renal cell or head and neck cancer.

Profiled with immunoSEQ multiplex PCR; TCRdb holds only in-frame clones, not every one. The sample holds about 59,000 clones, approximately 94% seen once. V lost 3 bases and J lost 4, with 8 bases in between. The CDR3 extends over 12 amino acids. Germline assignment: CDR1 SGDLS and CDR2 YYNGEE. The TCR was taken from an adult with an advanced solid tumor such as melanoma, head and neck, liver or kidney cancer. V gene TRBV9 combines with J gene TRBJ2-7; TRBD2 might be the D (6 bases). The sample was CD4+ or CD8+ T cells sorted from blood, taken in a trial of the OX40 agonist ivuxolimab. CDR3 DNA sequence: TGTGCCAGCAGCGAGGAGGGGTACGAGCAGTACTTC. This gives the protein CASSEEGYEQYF.